This passage covers 2 T cell receptor beta chains from one sample sequenced in a study of liver allograft versus peripheral blood T cells. About the study: Recipients' peripheral blood served as the comparator for T cell receptor repertoires in transplanted livers.

TCRdb itself ran the reads through MiXCR, one entry per CDR3 protein. The sample lists more than 6,000 distinct CDR3 sequences, less than 20% occurring once. The receptors derive from a human patient who had a liver transplant. Part of the T cell pool may stem from the graft donor.

This rearrangement joins TRBV9 to TRBJ2-3, with a possible D match to TRBD2 (6 bases). CDR1 and CDR2 from the germline V gene are SGDLS and YYNGEE. V was clipped by 2 bases and J by 1 base, with 11 bases between them. The CDR3 runs to 15 residues. Written as DNA, the CDR3 is TGTGCCAGCAGCGTTGGGGGGATGGGCACAGATACGCAGTATTTT. Translating it yields CASSVGGMGTDTQYF.

This clonotype has a handful of counts. This CDR3 is CASSDRGQQYF. For the CDR3, the DNA is TGTGCCAGCAGTGACAGGGGGCAGCAGTACTTC. The rearrangement uses TRBV6-6 and TRBJ2-7; 10 bases fit TRBD1. Germline assignment: CDR1 MNHNY and CDR2 SVGAGI (reference sequence). The CDR3 totals 11 residues. V trimming: 5 bases; J trimming: 8 bases; junction bases outside the gene matches: 0.